The source of this T cell receptor (beta chain) is a study of cytomegalovirus exposure and HLA in healthy donors. The overall study: An earlier analysis identified fewer than 130 million unique TCR beta sequences in 150 million to 200 million T cells. Study results and limitations: It was reported that TCR beta sequences correctly inferred the HLA-A and HLA-B alleles for most subjects. Compared with the roughly 700-donor mean, an Asian-associated ancestry cluster reportedly had fewer N-insertions, according to a later analysis. The study assumed roughly uniform donor sequencing depth for presence/absence analyses.

J gave up 0 bases and V 5 bases, and 3 bases lay outside the gene matches. CDR1 is SNHLY, CDR2 FYNNEI, per germline. The CDR3 runs 14 residues. PCR employed 60 Vbeta and 13 Jbeta primers. Sequenced by immunoSEQ multiplex PCR; TCRdb stores in-frame clones only, minus some. The table records some 160,000 clones, over 65% of them present only once. For this clone: Its antigen is as yet unknown.

The clonotype comes from a woman aged 40 to 49 in good health and CMV-seronegative. The J gene is TRBJ2-5, the V gene TRBV2; 7 bases map to TRBD1. The sequencing input was PBMCs. CDR3 residues: CASSWDRNQETQYF. CDR3 in DNA: TGTGCCAGCAGTTGGGACAGAAACCAAGAGACCCAGTACTTC.